One T cell receptor beta chain is described in this entry. The data originate from a study of blood T cell repertoires in COVID-19. Across the study: The origin of the acute and convalescent COVID-19 samples was the United States, Italy and Spain. T cells, B-cell-depleted T cells, or PBMCs provided the cDNA or gDNA that served as material.

V shed 4 bases and J 8 bases; nucleotides not matched to a gene: 4. CDR1 and CDR2 from the germline V gene are SQVTM and ANQGSEA. CDR3 length: 13 residues. In the original workflow: Reference gene primer amplification yielded estimated nucleated cell counts. This table comes from immunoSEQ multiplex PCR, and its TCRdb copy is limited to in-frame clones, with some not included. V and J calls plus clone size are reproduced from that table; the DNA served to infer D and trimming. The sample comprises about 150,000 clones, about 76% of which are singletons, and around 8% rests with the top ten. This receptor was obtained from an older woman with active or convalescent COVID-19. The V call is TRBV29-1, the J call TRBJ2-1, with 11 nucleotides matching TRBD2. Source material: peripheral blood. DNA of the CDR3: TGCAGCGTTGCTAGCGGGGGGCAGGATGAGCAGTTCTTC. Its translation: CSVASGGQDEQFF.